The text below deals with one T cell receptor beta chain. The antigen is undetermined. TCRdb used MiXCR to reprocess the reads, holding one entry per CDR3 protein. The sample consists of about 740,000 distinct CDR3 sequences, around a third of them appearing once. This sample stems from a study of T cell repertoires in cytomegalovirus infection. Points from the study as a whole: The study found HLA-C-restricted CMV-specific TCR beta clonotypes dominating the ex vivo response. Summed public TCR beta family frequency identified CMV carriers bearing the relevant HLA.

The receptor comes from a human donor in good health (CMV status not recorded). Some clones in this sample may be carry-over from other donors' samples. The source material was cultured PBMCs, sampled from culture after CMV antigen stimulation.

CDR3 DNA: TGTGCCAGCACACAGGGGCCCTACACAGATACGCAGTATTTT. Amino acid sequence: CASTQGPYTDTQYF. V usage is TRBV19 and J usage is TRBJ2-3; 7 bases are a match to TRBD1. Trimming cost V 9 bases and J 2 bases; bases outside gene matches: 8. The germline V gene has CDR1 LNHDA and CDR2 SQIVND (reference sequence). The length of the CDR3 is 14 residues.